Presented here are 5 T cell receptor beta chains from one specimen sequenced in a study of HIV-infected patients and healthy controls. Using its own MiXCR run on the 5' RACE reads, TCRdb lists one record per CDR3 protein. Of around 62,000 distinct CDR3 sequences in the sample, less than 20% were seen once. The source material was CD4+ T cells from blood. The receptors here all came from a human donor in good health.

The V gene is TRBV15, the J gene TRBJ1-1; D gene uncertain. The CDR3 sequence is 16 residues long. V was clipped by 5 bases and J by 0 bases, with 16 bases between them. The germline V gene encodes CDR1 LNHNV and CDR2 YYDKDF (reference sequence). CDR3 in amino acids: CATSGVVGLLNTEAFF. The CDR3 bases are TGTGCCACCAGCGGGGTAGTTGGACTGTTGAACACTGAAGCTTTCTTT. Looking up the rest from reference TRBV15 and TRBJ1-1 gives the full variable domain: DAMVIQNPRYQVTQFGKPVTLSCSQTLNHNVMYWYQQKSSQAPKLLFHYYDKDFNNEADTPDNFQSRRPNTSFCFLDIRSPGLGDTAMYLCATSGVVGLLNTEAFFGQGTRLTVV.

In this sample, this clonotype turned up a few times. The chain employs TRBV7-9 and TRBJ2-7; D is tentatively TRBD1 or TRBD2 (5 bases each). CDR1 and CDR2 (germline): SEHNR, FQNEAQ (reference sequence). With 4 bases removed from V and 1 base from J, the gap between germline ends came to 14 bases. The CDR3 extends over 15 amino acids. The CDR3 loop is CASSYPGTGSYEQYF. In nucleotides, the CDR3 is TGTGCCAGCAGCTACCCAGGGACCGGGTCCTACGAGCAGTACTTC.

The V call is TRBV6-1, the J call TRBJ1-6; 9 bases line up with TRBD1. The length of the CDR3 is 15 residues. J lost 3 bases, V lost 6 bases, and 3 bases had no gene match. Germline V gives CDR1 MNHNS, CDR2 SASEGT. CDR3 sequence reads: CASRDRGVYNSPLHF. CDR3 sequence (DNA): TGTGCCAGCAGGGACAGGGGAGTCTATAATTCACCCCTCCACTTT.

This clonotype was seen repeatedly, ten times or more. V usage is TRBV12-3 or TRBV12-4 and J usage is TRBJ2-5, with TRBD2 identical over 12 bases. The length of the CDR3 is 15 residues. Trimming took 3 bases from V and 7 from J; bases not matched to a gene: 6. The DNA for the CDR3 is TGTGCCAGCAGTTTCAAGCTAGCGGGAGGGGCGACCCAGTACTTC. Protein: CASSFKLAGGATQYF.

This clonotype was seen at least ten times. This chain links TRBV4-1 with TRBJ2-7; D unclear. The germline V gene has CDR1 MGHRA and CDR2 YSYEKL. V lost 1 base and J 0 bases, leaving 7 bases between the germline ends. The CDR3 is 14 residues long. The DNA for the CDR3 is TGCGCCAGCAGCCAAGGGCAGAGCTCCTACGAGCAGTACTTC. Protein product: CASSQGQSSYEQYF.